This T cell receptor beta chain is drawn from a study of shared clonotypes between healthy human individuals. At the deep level, the assay was run. Libraries were prepared by immunoSEQ multiplex PCR; TCRdb keeps only in-frame clonotypes and omits some of them. This sample has roughly 2 million clones, with over 85% found just once. The sequencing input was naive CD4+ T cells sorted from blood. Stated subset: CD45RA+ positively selected. This receptor was taken from a man younger than 30 in good health.

The CDR3 nucleotides are TGCGCCAGCAGCCGGTCAGAGGTTTTCAATGAGCAGTTCTTC. Encoded protein: CASSRSEVFNEQFF. This rearrangement joins TRBV4-1 to TRBJ2-1; no firm D call. This CDR3 region has 14 residues. Trimming took 4 bases from V and 6 from J, leaving 13 bases between them. CDR1 and CDR2 from the germline V gene are MGHRA and YSYEKL.